The next 21 T cell receptor beta chains were all read from a single sample in a study of cytomegalovirus exposure and HLA in healthy donors. PCR primers comprised 60 Vbeta and 13 Jbeta primers. TCRdb keeps only in-frame clones here, not all; method: immunoSEQ multiplex PCR. The sample consists of about 130,000 clones, 84% of them appearing once. Source material: PBMCs. Source of these receptors: a woman aged 18-35 years in good health and CMV-seropositive.

The chain employs TRBV14 and TRBJ2-7; tentative D call: TRBD2 (5 bases). V lost 4 bases and J 8 bases, leaving 21 bases between the germline ends. Germline CDR1 and CDR2: SGHDN and FVKESK. The CDR3 is made up of 15 amino acids. The chain's CDR3 is CASSPYRTGILKQYF. The CDR3 coding sequence is TGTGCCAGCAGCCCCTACAGAACCGGGATTCTAAAGCAGTACTTC.

Only a few counts were recorded for this clone. The J gene is TRBJ1-2, the V gene TRBV6-6; 10 bases map to TRBD1. This CDR3 region has 14 residues. Germline CDR1 and CDR2: MNHNY and SVGAGI (reference sequence). V shed 6 bases and J 5 bases; nucleotides not matched to a gene: 6. The CDR3 DNA follows: TGTGCCAGCAGGCCGGGACAGGGGACTTATGGCTACACCTTC. Protein: CASRPGQGTYGYTF.

V usage is TRBV19 and J usage is TRBJ2-2; 9 bases match TRBD1. The V and J ends lost 4 bases and 5 bases, in that order; junction bases with no gene match: 5. Germline V gives CDR1 LNHDA, CDR2 SQIVND (reference sequence). There are 15 residues in the CDR3. DNA of the CDR3: TGTGCCAGTAGTACAACAGGGGGCACTACCGGGGAGCTGTTTTTT. It encodes CASSTTGGTTGELFF.

The V and J genes are TRBV5-6 and TRBJ2-5; TRBD1 matches at 7 bases. V was pared by 9 bases and J by 5 bases, with 13 bases of the junction left unmatched. Looked up from germline, CDR1 is SGHDT and CDR2 is YYEEEE. The CDR3 has 14 amino acids. CDR3 bases: TGTGCCACCCGGAGTAGGGGGCGGATTGAGACCCAGTACTTC. It translates to CATRSRGRIETQYF. The full variable domain, with the rest looked up from reference TRBV5-6 and TRBJ2-5, is DAGVTQSPTHLIKTRGQQVTLRCSPKSGHDTVSWYQQALGQGPQFIFQYYEEEERQRGNFPDRFSGHQFPNYSSELNVNALLLGDSALYLCATRSRGRIETQYFGPGTRLLVL.

This rearrangement joins TRBV6-6 to TRBJ1-5, with D possibly TRBD1 on 6 matching bases. The CDR3 loop spans 16 amino acids. Per germline, CDR1 MNHNY and CDR2 SVGAGI (reference sequence). Trimming shortened V by 6 bases and J by 5 bases, and 20 bases separated the two germline ends. The CDR3 loop reads CASSPPRQGYDQPQHF. In DNA form, the CDR3 reads TGTGCCAGCAGCCCCCCTCGGCAGGGGTACGATCAGCCCCAGCATTTT.

The chain carries TRBV12-5 and TRBJ2-1, with 16 nucleotides matching TRBD2. The V segment lost 7 bases and the J segment 1 base; nucleotides outside the gene matches: 7. The CDR3 runs to 18 residues. The germline V gene has CDR1 LGHNT and CDR2 FRNRAP. For the CDR3, the DNA is TGTGCTAGTGCCCCGGGACTAGCGGGGGGGCGGTCCTACAATGAGCAGTTCTTC. Translated: CASAPGLAGGRSYNEQFF.

The CDR3 nucleotides are TGTGCCAGCAGTTTATCGGCGGGGGGACTAGCTAGGCACGAGCAGTACTTC. Protein: CASSLSAGGLARHEQYF. The chain employs TRBV27 and TRBJ2-7; 9 bases map to TRBD2. The CDR3 has 17 residues. J was trimmed by 5 bases and V by 0 bases; bases with no gene match: 11. From germline, CDR1 is MNHEY and CDR2 SMNVEV (reference sequence).

The rearrangement joins TRBV10-3 to TRBJ1-1; D is perhaps TRBD1 (6 bases). V was clipped by 8 bases and J by 3 bases, with 10 bases between them. CDR3 length: 12 amino acids. Germline CDR1 is ENHRY and CDR2 is SYGVKD. The CDR3 nucleotides are TGTGCCATCGGGGGGGGCTACACTGAAGCTTTCTTT. Its translation is CAIGGGYTEAFF.

The V gene is TRBV27, the J gene TRBJ2-5, with 10 bases identical to TRBD1. The CDR3 length is 12 residues. Germline V gives CDR1 MNHEY, CDR2 SMNVEV (reference sequence). After removal of 7 bases from V and 9 bases from J, the junction contained 5 bases not matched to a gene. The CDR3 DNA sequence: TGTGCCAGCATGGGACAGGGGAGGGCCCAGTACTTC. Protein product: CASMGQGRAQYF.

The chain couples TRBV27 to TRBJ2-3; 9 bases line up with TRBD2. Germline values: CDR1 MNHEY, CDR2 SMNVEV (reference sequence). This CDR3 contains 15 residues. The V and J ends lost 6 bases and 5 bases, in that order; junction bases with no gene match: 9. The chain's CDR3 is CASRMAGGPVDTQYF. The DNA for the CDR3 is TGTGCCAGCAGGATGGCGGGGGGGCCTGTAGATACGCAGTATTTT.

This chain links TRBV25-1 with TRBJ1-1; no clear D gene. Germline V CDR1 and CDR2: MGHDK, SYGVNS. Trimming removed 8 bases from V and 5 bases from J, with 15 bases in between. This CDR3 has 13 amino acids. The CDR3 nucleotides read TGTGCCAGCTCCGAGGGTGGGTTAACTGAAGCTTTCTTT. Residues: CASSEGGLTEAFF.

The chain combines TRBV6-1 with TRBJ1-2, with 9 bases fitting TRBD1. Germline-derived CDR1 and CDR2 are MNHNS and SASEGT. The CDR3 is 15 amino acids. The V gene end was trimmed by 5 bases and the J gene end by 4 bases; junction bases not matched to a gene: 8. This CDR3 is CASSITGTGIYGYTF. For the CDR3, the DNA is TGTGCCAGCAGTATAACCGGGACAGGGATCTATGGCTACACCTTC.

The chain employs TRBV21-1 and TRBJ2-1; the tabulated D call, TRBD1, remains unverified against the DNA. TRBV21-1 represents a pseudogene. The CDR3 loop spans 16 amino acids. CDR3 amino acids: CASSIRTGGLYNEQFF. DNA of the CDR3: TGTGCCAGCAGCATACGGACAGGGGGCCTATACAATGAGCAGTTCTTC.

V usage is TRBV11-2 and J usage is TRBJ2-5; 12 bases match TRBD1. CDR3 size: 14 residues. With V trimmed by 4 bases and J by 4 bases, 1 base remained unmatched. Germline V gives CDR1 SGHAT, CDR2 FQNNGV. The CDR3 DNA follows: TGTGCCAGCAGCTCGGGACAGGGGGCAGAGACCCAGTACTTC. It yields the protein CASSSGQGAETQYF.

The V and J genes are TRBV4-2 and TRBJ1-2, with D possibly matching TRBD1 (6 bases). CDR3 length equals 14 residues. Germline assignment: CDR1 LGHNA and CDR2 YNFKEQ. V was clipped by 1 base and J by 4 bases, with 10 bases between them. CDR3: CASSQVGTPYGYTF. CDR3 bases: TGTGCCAGCAGCCAAGTTGGGACACCCTATGGCTACACCTTC.

V and J are TRBV28 and TRBJ1-1, with D possibly being TRBD1 (5 bases). CDR1 is MDHEN, CDR2 SYDVKM, per germline. The CDR3 is made up of 13 amino acids. V lost 7 bases, J lost 4 bases, and 13 bases lay in between. CDR3 amino acids: CASTGGRSTEAFF. CDR3 DNA: TGTGCCAGCACGGGGGGTCGTAGCACTGAAGCTTTCTTT.

This chain joins TRBV27 and TRBJ2-3, with D perhaps matching TRBD2 (6 bases). The CDR3 has 16 residues. The ends were cut back, 5 bases at V and 2 bases at J, with 17 bases in the middle. Germline V gene data show CDR1 as MNHEY and CDR2 as SMNVEV (reference sequence). The CDR3 sequence is CASSPWRTGLTDTQYF. CDR3 nucleotides: TGTGCCAGCAGTCCCTGGCGGACGGGACTCACAGATACGCAGTATTTT.

This chain connects TRBV15 to TRBJ2-3; 8 bases line up with TRBD2. Germline V lookup: CDR1 LNHNV, CDR2 YYDKDF (reference sequence). Trimming cost V 5 bases and J 4 bases; bases outside gene matches: 8. The length of the CDR3 is 15 residues. The CDR3 DNA reads as TGTGCCACCAGCGTCATTAGCGGGGCTGCAGATACGCAGTATTTT. This translates into CATSVISGAADTQYF.

The chain combines TRBV19 with TRBJ1-1; the D gene is possibly TRBD1 (5 bases). Between the trimmed V and J ends, which lost 1 base and 5 bases, there was a span of 11 bases. CDR1 and CDR2 from the germline V gene are LNHDA and SQIVND (reference sequence). The CDR3 loop spans 14 amino acids. In DNA, the CDR3 is TGTGCCAGTAGTATAGCTGGATCAGGGACTGAAGCTTTCTTT. As protein: CASSIAGSGTEAFF.

This clone appeared a single time. This chain uses TRBV7-2 with TRBJ2-7; 12 bases match TRBD1. The CDR3 runs 15 residues. Germline V CDR1 and CDR2: SGHTA, FQGNSA. Trimming cost V 5 bases and J 4 bases; bases outside gene matches: 6. The chain's CDR3 is CASSPGTGGGYEQYF. The DNA of the CDR3 is TGTGCCAGCAGCCCCGGGACAGGGGGCGGGTACGAGCAGTACTTC.

This clone was detected only once. The chain carries TRBV15 and TRBJ2-7; 9 bases are a match to TRBD1. Looked up from germline, CDR1 is LNHNV and CDR2 is YYDKDF (reference sequence). This CDR3 comprises 17 residues. V lost 1 base, J lost 3 bases, and 10 bases stayed unmatched. CDR3 protein: CATSRALGTGMYYEQYF. The CDR3 DNA follows: TGTGCCACCAGCAGAGCCCTTGGGACAGGGATGTACTACGAGCAGTACTTC.